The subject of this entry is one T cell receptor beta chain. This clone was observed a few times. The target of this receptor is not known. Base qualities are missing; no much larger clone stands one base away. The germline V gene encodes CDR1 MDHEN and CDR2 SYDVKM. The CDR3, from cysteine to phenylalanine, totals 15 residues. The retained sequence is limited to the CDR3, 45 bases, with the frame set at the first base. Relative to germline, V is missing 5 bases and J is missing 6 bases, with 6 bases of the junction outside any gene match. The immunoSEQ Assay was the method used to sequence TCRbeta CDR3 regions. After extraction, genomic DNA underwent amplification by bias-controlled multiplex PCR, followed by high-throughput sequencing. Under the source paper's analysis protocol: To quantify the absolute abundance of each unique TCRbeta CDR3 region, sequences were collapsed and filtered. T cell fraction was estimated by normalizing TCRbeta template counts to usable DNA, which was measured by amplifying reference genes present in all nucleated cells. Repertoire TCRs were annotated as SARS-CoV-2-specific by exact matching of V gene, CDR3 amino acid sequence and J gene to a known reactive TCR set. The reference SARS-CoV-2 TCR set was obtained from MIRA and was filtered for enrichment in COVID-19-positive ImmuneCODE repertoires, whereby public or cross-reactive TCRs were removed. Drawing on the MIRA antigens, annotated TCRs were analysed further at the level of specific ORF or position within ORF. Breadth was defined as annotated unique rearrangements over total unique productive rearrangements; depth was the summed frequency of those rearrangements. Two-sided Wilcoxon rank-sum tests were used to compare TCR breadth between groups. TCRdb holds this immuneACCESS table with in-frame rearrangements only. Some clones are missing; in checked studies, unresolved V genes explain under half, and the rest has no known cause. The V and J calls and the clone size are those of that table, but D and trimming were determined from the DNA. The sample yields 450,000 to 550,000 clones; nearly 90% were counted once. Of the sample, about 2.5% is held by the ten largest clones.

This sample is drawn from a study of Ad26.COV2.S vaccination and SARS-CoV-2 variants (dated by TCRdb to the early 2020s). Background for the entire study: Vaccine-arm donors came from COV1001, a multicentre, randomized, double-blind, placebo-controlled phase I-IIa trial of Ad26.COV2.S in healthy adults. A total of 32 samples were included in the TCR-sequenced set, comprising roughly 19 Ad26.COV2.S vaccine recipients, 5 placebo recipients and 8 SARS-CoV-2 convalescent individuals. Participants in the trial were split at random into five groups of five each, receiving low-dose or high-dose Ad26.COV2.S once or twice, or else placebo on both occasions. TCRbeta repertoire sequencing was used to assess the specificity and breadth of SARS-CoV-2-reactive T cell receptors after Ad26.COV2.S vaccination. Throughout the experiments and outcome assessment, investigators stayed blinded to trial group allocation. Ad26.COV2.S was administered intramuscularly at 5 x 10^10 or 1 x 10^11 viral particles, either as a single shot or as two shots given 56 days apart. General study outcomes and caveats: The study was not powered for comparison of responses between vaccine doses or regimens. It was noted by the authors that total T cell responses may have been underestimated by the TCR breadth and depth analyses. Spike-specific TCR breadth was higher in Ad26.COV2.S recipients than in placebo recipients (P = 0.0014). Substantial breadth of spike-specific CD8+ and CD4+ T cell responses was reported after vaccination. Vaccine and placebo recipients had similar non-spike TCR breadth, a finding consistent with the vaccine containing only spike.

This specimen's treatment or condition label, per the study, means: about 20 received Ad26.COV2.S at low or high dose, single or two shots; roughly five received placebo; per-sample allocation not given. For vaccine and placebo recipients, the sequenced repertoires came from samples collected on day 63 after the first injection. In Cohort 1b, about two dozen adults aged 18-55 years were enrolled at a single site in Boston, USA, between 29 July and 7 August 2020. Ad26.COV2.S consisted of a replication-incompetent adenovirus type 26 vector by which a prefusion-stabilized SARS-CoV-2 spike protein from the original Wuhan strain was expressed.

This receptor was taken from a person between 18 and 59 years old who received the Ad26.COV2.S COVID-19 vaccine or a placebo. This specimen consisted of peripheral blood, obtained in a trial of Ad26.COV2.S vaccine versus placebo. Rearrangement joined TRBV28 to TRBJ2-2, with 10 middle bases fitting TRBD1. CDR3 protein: CASSPDRGLSGELFF. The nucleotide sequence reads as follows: TGTGCCAGCAGTCCCGACAGGGGGCTATCCGGGGAGCTGTTTTTT. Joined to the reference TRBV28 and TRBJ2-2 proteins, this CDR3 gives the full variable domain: DVKVTQSSRYLVKRTGEKVFLECVQDMDHENMFWYRQDPGLGLRLIYFSYDVKMKEKGDIPEGYSVSREKKERFSLILESASTNQTSMYLCASSPDRGLSGELFFGEGSRLTVL.